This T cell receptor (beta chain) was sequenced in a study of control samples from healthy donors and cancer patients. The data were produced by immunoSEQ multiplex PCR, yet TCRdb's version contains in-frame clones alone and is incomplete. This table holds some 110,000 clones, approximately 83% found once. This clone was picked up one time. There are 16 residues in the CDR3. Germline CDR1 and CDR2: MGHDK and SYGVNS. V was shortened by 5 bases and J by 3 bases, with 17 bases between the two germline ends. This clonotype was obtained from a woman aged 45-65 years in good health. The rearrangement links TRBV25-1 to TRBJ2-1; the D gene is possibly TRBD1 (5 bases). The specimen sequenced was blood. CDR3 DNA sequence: TGTGCCAGCAGTTTAAAAAGGTTGGACAACTACAATGAGCAGTTCTTC. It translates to CASSLKRLDNYNEQFF. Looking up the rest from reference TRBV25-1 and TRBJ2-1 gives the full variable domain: EADIYQTPRYLVIGTGKKITLECSQTMGHDKMYWYQQDPGMELHLIHYSYGVNSTEKGDLSSESTVSRIRTEHFPLTLESARPSHTSQYLCASSLKRLDNYNEQFFGPGTRLTVL.